Below, 26 T cell receptor beta chains from the same sample are listed, as sequenced in a study of liver allograft versus peripheral blood T cells. Study-wide background: Within transplanted livers, the T cell receptor repertoires were examined and compared against the repertoires present in the peripheral blood of liver transplant recipients.

TCRdb re-analysed the reads in MiXCR, keeping a single row per CDR3 protein. Seen here are approximately 5,300 distinct CDR3 sequences, about 17% observed once, and the top ten hold roughly a tenth. These receptors all stem from a human patient who had a liver transplant. Some T cells could come from the graft donor.

The rearrangement joins TRBV6-6 to TRBJ1-1; the D is unclear. V was pared by 4 bases and J by 5 bases, with 17 bases between. Germline V gene lookup returns CDR1 MNHNY and CDR2 SVGAGI (reference sequence). The CDR3 totals 15 residues. CDR3 DNA sequence: TGTGCCAGCAGTTTCGGAGCCGGGTTAAGTACTGAAGCTTTCTTT. As protein: CASSFGAGLSTEAFF.

This clonotype is labeled medium-sized (0.01 to 0.1%). V and J are TRBV6-1 and TRBJ2-1; 7 bases align to TRBD2. Germline CDR1 and CDR2: MNHNS and SASEGT. Trimming cost V 4 bases and J 1 base; bases outside gene matches: 7. The CDR3 contains 16 residues. The CDR3 DNA follows: TGTGCCAGCAGTGGGCTGACGCGGGGGTCCTACAATGAGCAGTTCTTC. This translates into CASSGLTRGSYNEQFF.

By share, this clonotype ranks as medium-sized. The V gene is TRBV28, the J gene TRBJ2-7, with D perhaps assigned TRBD1 or TRBD2 (5 bases each). Germline lookup yields CDR1 MDHEN and CDR2 SYDVKM. V lost 3 bases and J lost 0, with 24 bases in between. The CDR3 is 19 residues long. The CDR3 here is CASSFMLRDGSTISYEQYF. CDR3 bases: TGTGCCAGCAGTTTTATGCTAAGGGACGGCTCCACCATCTCCTACGAGCAGTACTTC.

This clonotype was recorded many times. The J gene is TRBJ1-1, the V gene TRBV10-3; 8 bases match TRBD1. The CDR3 loop spans 15 amino acids. V gave up 3 bases and J gave up 1 base; unmatched junction bases: 4. CDR1 is ENHRY and CDR2 is SYGVKD in the germline V gene. The chain's CDR3 is CAISDFDRGNTEAFF. CDR3 DNA: TGTGCCATCAGTGATTTCGACAGGGGGAACACTGAAGCTTTCTTT.

Concerning this clonotype: This may come from a read error, since a much larger clone is one base off. The V gene is TRBV28, the J gene TRBJ2-7; D gene uncertain. Germline V lookup: CDR1 MDHEN, CDR2 SYDVKM. The CDR3 is 13 residues long. V lost 6 bases to trimming and J lost 3 bases, with 12 bases between them. CDR3 DNA sequence: TGTGCCAGCAGGCCGGACGAGCACTACGAGCAGTACTTC. Its translation is CASRPDEHYEQYF.

This clonotype was detected only a few times. This sequence joins TRBV6-5 and TRBJ2-7; 8 bases line up with TRBD2. Trimming cost V 0 bases and J 0 bases; bases outside gene matches: 13. The CDR3 extends over 19 amino acids. The germline CDR1 and CDR2 sequences are MNHEY and SVGAGI. The CDR3 protein is CASSYSKGGAGDSSYEQYF. The CDR3 DNA sequence: TGTGCCAGCAGTTACTCGAAAGGAGGAGCGGGAGATTCCTCCTACGAGCAGTACTTC.

CDR3 coding DNA: TGTGCCAGCACACTAGCCATGACAGGGGGCTTCACCGGGACAGGGGGCGCCCACTATGGCTACACCTTC. Amino acids: CASTLAMTGGFTGTGGAHYGYTF. This sequence joins TRBV28 and TRBJ1-2; TRBD1 agrees at 12 bases. The V segment lost 7 bases and the J segment 3 bases; nucleotides outside the gene matches: 30. The CDR3 runs to 23 residues. Germline-derived CDR1 and CDR2 are MDHEN and SYDVKM.

The chain couples TRBV12-3 or TRBV12-4 to TRBJ1-5; TRBD1 matches at 10 bases. This CDR3 comprises 15 residues. The V and J ends lost 6 bases and 6 bases, in that order; junction bases with no gene match: 8. As DNA, the CDR3 is TGTGCCAGCAGCCCAAGACAGGGGGCTACTCAGCCCCAGCATTTT. This encodes CASSPRQGATQPQHF.

The V and J genes are TRBV11-3 and TRBJ2-7, with 7 bases matching TRBD1. Germline CDR1 is SGHNT and CDR2 is YENEEA. The CDR3 has 15 amino acids. V was pared by 3 bases and J by 1 base, with 6 bases of the junction left unmatched. The CDR3 spells CASSFTQGKSYEQYF. CDR3 bases: TGTGCCAGCAGCTTTACACAGGGGAAGTCCTACGAGCAGTACTTC.

By frequency in the sample, this clonotype is medium-sized. The genes are TRBV27 and TRBJ2-3; D is unclear. The CDR3 loop spans 15 amino acids. With 1 base removed from V and 5 bases from J, the gap between germline ends came to 13 bases. Germline V gene sequence: CDR1 MNHEY, CDR2 SMNVEV (reference sequence). The CDR3 coding sequence is TGTGCCAGCAGTTTATATGGGGAACCTGGAGATACGCAGTATTTT. This translates into CASSLYGEPGDTQYF.

Regarding this clonotype: A much larger clone sits a single nucleotide away, making a read error possible. The chain uses TRBV13 and TRBJ2-3; D call uncertain. The germline CDR1 and CDR2 sequences are PRHDT and FYEKMQ (reference sequence). This CDR3 contains 17 residues. The CDR3 spells CVSRLNPRRSSTDTQYF. In DNA, the CDR3 is TGTGTCAGCAGATTAAACCCCCGCAGATCTAGCACAGATACGCAGTATTTT. The full variable domain, with the rest looked up from reference TRBV13 and TRBJ2-3, is AAGVIQSPRHLIKEKRETATLKCYPIPRHDTVYWYQQGPGQDPQFLISFYEKMQSDKGSIPDRFSAQQFSDYHSELNMSSLELGDSALYFCVSRLNPRRSSTDTQYFGPGTRLTVL.

To note about this clonotype: This may arise from a read error, as a much more abundant clone is one base away. The chain recombines TRBV20-1 with TRBJ2-7; 13 nucleotides match TRBD2. There are 15 residues in the CDR3. Per germline, CDR1 DFQATT and CDR2 SNEGSKA (reference sequence). The CDR3 DNA follows: TGCAGTGCTGGACTAGCGGGAGCTACCTCCAACGAGCAGTACTTC. Protein sequence: CSAGLAGATSNEQYF.

This clonotype counts as medium-sized. This chain links TRBV29-1 with TRBJ1-2; D is undetermined. Germline lookup yields CDR1 SQVTM and CDR2 ANQGSEA. The CDR3 runs to 9 residues. V lost 8 bases and J 6 bases, leaving 7 bases between the germline ends. CDR3 sequence (DNA): TGCAGCTCCGAGGATGGCTACACCTTC. This translates into CSSEDGYTF.

This clonotype was observed a few times. This chain uses TRBV5-4 with TRBJ1-6; D is ambiguous. The CDR3 runs to 18 residues. Trimming shortened V by 0 bases and J by 0 bases, and 13 bases separated the two germline ends. Germline-derived CDR1 and CDR2 are SGHNT and YYREEE (reference sequence). CDR3 coding DNA: TGTGCCAGCAGCTTGGCCCTGCATGGATACTCCTATAATTCACCCCTCCACTTT. This sequence encodes CASSLALHGYSYNSPLHF.

By sample fraction, this clonotype is medium-sized. The chain carries TRBV28 and TRBJ2-7; 9 bases fit TRBD2. Germline V gene sequence: CDR1 MDHEN, CDR2 SYDVKM. CDR3 length: 13 amino acids. The trim removed 8 bases at V and 3 bases at J, leaving 5 bases unmatched. CDR3 bases: TGTGCCAGCCGCGGGGGGGCAGTCTACGAGCAGTACTTC. It specifies CASRGGAVYEQYF.

The table lists this clonotype with many counts. The V and J genes are TRBV6-6 and TRBJ2-3; D remains unclear. From germline, CDR1 is MNHNY and CDR2 SVGAGI (reference sequence). The CDR3 totals 12 residues. V was trimmed by 0 bases and J by 5 bases, leaving 3 bases between them. CDR3 sequence reads: CASSYSVDTQYF. DNA for the CDR3: TGTGCCAGCAGTTACTCGGTAGATACGCAGTATTTT.

This clonotype is medium-sized in the sample. CDR3 coding DNA: TGTGCCAGCAGCCCGGGACAGGGTGAAAACACCATATATTTT. Translating gives CASSPGQGENTIYF. The chain employs TRBV7-9 and TRBJ1-3, with 9 bases fitting TRBD1. The trim removed 5 bases at V and 6 bases at J, leaving 5 bases unmatched. The CDR3 is made up of 14 amino acids. The germline CDR1 and CDR2 sequences are SEHNR and FQNEAQ (reference sequence).

This clonotype is medium-sized (0.01 to 0.1%). The junction differs from germline at one of its ends, possibly a read error. The V call is TRBV10-3, the J call TRBJ1-5; no firm D call. The CDR3 extends over 13 amino acids. Germline V gene sequence: CDR1 ENHRY, CDR2 SYGVKD. The DNA for the CDR3 is TGTGCCATCAGGGAGTATAGCAATCAGCCCCAGCATTTT. Amino acid sequence: CAIREYSNQPQHF.

Within the sample, this clonotype is medium-sized. The chain employs TRBV6-5 and TRBJ2-2; 9 nucleotides agree with TRBD1. This CDR3 comprises 17 residues. Trimming removed 2 bases from V and 2 bases from J; junction bases left unmatched: 6. Germline V gives CDR1 MNHEY, CDR2 SVGAGI. The CDR3 here is CASSYLMGQGNTGELFF. The CDR3 DNA sequence: TGTGCCAGCAGTTACCTGATGGGACAGGGCAACACCGGGGAGCTGTTTTTT.

Within the sample, this clonotype is medium-sized. This chain links TRBV7-2 with TRBJ2-7; 12 bases are shared with TRBD2. Germline assignment: CDR1 SGHTA and CDR2 FQGNSA. V dropped 1 base and J dropped 8; count of bases not matched to a gene: 3. The CDR3 is 14 amino acids. The CDR3 DNA is TGTGCCAGCAGCTTAGGACTAGCGGGAGTCAAGCAGTACTTC. It is translated as CASSLGLAGVKQYF.

This chain joins TRBV3-1 and TRBJ1-6; the D is unclear. The CDR3 loop spans 14 amino acids. CDR1 and CDR2 from the germline V gene are LGHDT and YNNKEL (reference sequence). The germline V and J ends were trimmed by 2 bases and 10 bases, with 12 bases remaining between them. The CDR3 sequence: CASSQYTVGSPLHF. As DNA, the CDR3 is TGTGCCAGCAGCCAATATACAGTGGGATCACCCCTCCACTTT. Combining the CDR3 with reference TRBV3-1 and TRBJ1-6 gives the whole variable domain DTAVSQTPKYLVTQMGNDKSIKCEQNLGHDTMYWYKQDSKKFLKIMFSYNNKELIINETVPNRFSPKSPDKAHLNLHINSLELGDSAVYFCASSQYTVGSPLHFGNGTRLTVT.

This clonotype was seen more than once but under ten times. The chain combines TRBV2 with TRBJ1-5; TRBD1 aligns across 9 bases. The CDR3 runs 14 residues. With 4 bases clipped from V and 7 bases from J, the junction kept 5 bases outside the gene matches. Germline V gene lookup returns CDR1 SNHLY and CDR2 FYNNEI. CDR3 region: CASSGTGEVQPQHF. In DNA, the CDR3 is TGTGCCAGCAGTGGGACAGGGGAGGTACAGCCCCAGCATTTT. The full variable domain, completed using reference TRBV2 and TRBJ1-5, is EPEVTQTPSHQVTQMGQEVILRCVPISNHLYFYWYRQILGQKVEFLVSFYNNEISEKSEIFDDQFSVERPDGSNFTLKIRSTKLEDSAMYFCASSGTGEVQPQHFGDGTRLSIL.

The rearrangement joins TRBV9 to TRBJ2-3, with D possibly TRBD2 on 5 matching bases. This CDR3 has 12 residues. Germline CDR1 reads SGDLS; CDR2 reads YYNGEE. V was trimmed by 3 bases and J by 6 bases, leaving 8 bases between them. The CDR3 protein is CASSASGDTQYF. CDR3 nucleotide sequence: TGTGCCAGCAGCGCTTCGGGGGATACGCAGTATTTT. The full variable domain, completed using reference TRBV9 and TRBJ2-3, is DSGVTQTPKHLITATGQRVTLRCSPRSGDLSVYWYQQSLDQGLQFLIQYYNGEERAKGNILERFSAQQFPDLHSELNLSSLELGDSALYFCASSASGDTQYFGPGTRLTVL.

This clonotype qualifies as medium-sized. This chain links TRBV6-6 with TRBJ2-7, with D uncertain. The CDR3 consists of 15 residues. V was pared by 0 bases and J by 7 bases, with 16 bases between. Germline-derived CDR1 and CDR2 are MNHNY and SVGAGI (reference sequence). The CDR3 is CASSYSIRDGLEQYF. The CDR3 coding sequence is TGTGCCAGCAGTTACTCGATAAGGGATGGCTTAGAGCAGTACTTC.

This clonotype is categorized as medium-sized. The chain has TRBV7-9 and TRBJ1-4, with D unclear. This CDR3 has 12 residues. CDR1 and CDR2 (germline): SEHNR, FQNEAQ (reference sequence). The V and J ends lost 3 bases and 10 bases respectively, with 9 bases between them. The CDR3 sequence is CASSFNVGKLFF. The CDR3 region has the DNA TGTGCCAGCAGCTTTAATGTAGGAAAACTGTTTTTT.

This clonotype is termed medium-sized (0.01 to 0.1%). This chain connects TRBV10-3 to TRBJ1-2, with TRBD1 matching 8 bases. Trimming at V came to 3 bases and at J to 2 bases, leaving 2 bases not matched to a gene. CDR3 length: 14 amino acids. Germline V CDR1 and CDR2: ENHRY, SYGVKD. The CDR3 here is CAISEQGGNYGYTF. CDR3 nucleotide sequence: TGTGCCATCAGTGAACAGGGGGGAAACTATGGCTACACCTTC.